One and the same sample provided the 15 T cell receptor beta chains below, sequenced in a study of cytomegalovirus exposure and HLA in healthy donors. Amplification used 60 Vbeta primers and 13 Jbeta primers. The assay was immunoSEQ multiplex PCR, and TCRdb's table has in-frame clones only and misses some. The sample is made up of approximately 120,000 clones, and the top ten hold 2% of it. The material sequenced was PBMCs. Every receptor here comes from an older woman in good health and CMV-seronegative.

The rearrangement joins TRBV9 to TRBJ2-7; tentatively, D is TRBD1 (6 bases). Germline V gene sequence: CDR1 SGDLS, CDR2 YYNGEE. V lost 0 bases, J lost 6 bases, and 13 bases lay in between. The CDR3 consists of 14 residues. CDR3 protein: CASSVGGGTSEQYF. The CDR3 DNA reads TGTGCCAGCAGCGTAGGAGGGGGTACGTCCGAGCAGTACTTC.

CDR3 amino acids: CASSPPGTYLHGYTF. The CDR3 coding sequence is TGTGCCAGCAGCCCTCCCGGGACATATCTGCATGGCTACACCTTC. This chain connects TRBV5-4 to TRBJ1-2; D may be TRBD1 (6 bases). In germline, CDR1 is SGHNT, CDR2 YYREEE (reference sequence). The CDR3 extends over 15 amino acids. V was trimmed by 4 bases and J by 6 bases, leaving 19 bases between them.

The chain employs TRBV5-4 and TRBJ1-2, with TRBD1 matching 10 bases. Germline V CDR1 and CDR2: SGHNT, YYREEE (reference sequence). The CDR3 has 14 amino acids. The junction had 6 bases not matched to a gene; V was cut back by 4 bases and J by 6 bases. As DNA, the CDR3 is TGTGCCAGCAGCCCGACAGGGGGCCTCGATGGCTACACCTTC. It specifies CASSPTGGLDGYTF.

The chain links TRBV2 to TRBJ1-6; D uncertain. V lost 2 bases and J lost 7, with 15 bases in between. Germline CDR1 SNHLY, CDR2 FYNNEI. This CDR3 is 16 amino acids long. The CDR3 region is CASSEIGEAGNSPLHF. The CDR3 DNA follows: TGTGCCAGCAGTGAAATCGGGGAGGCCGGCAATTCACCCCTCCACTTT.

The CDR3 DNA is TGTGCCAGCACTCTAGCGGGGGCCAACGTCCTGACTTTC. Amino acids: CASTLAGANVLTF. The chain couples TRBV2 to TRBJ2-6; a weak D match, TRBD2 (6 bases). From germline, CDR1 is SNHLY and CDR2 FYNNEI. The CDR3 covers 13 residues. V was clipped by 7 bases and J by 4 bases, with 8 bases between them.

The chain combines TRBV9 with TRBJ1-2; 8 nucleotides line up with TRBD1. Germline assignment: CDR1 SGDLS and CDR2 YYNGEE. The CDR3 is made up of 15 amino acids. The J segment lost 4 bases and the V segment lost 0 bases, leaving 5 bases of the junction unmatched. The DNA for the CDR3 is TGTGCCAGCAGCGTAGCTTATGGGACAGGCTATGGCTACACCTTC. This gives the protein CASSVAYGTGYGYTF.

V usage is TRBV19 and J usage is TRBJ1-6, with unresolved D. The CDR3 is 16 amino acids. V lost 3 bases and J 7 bases, leaving 16 bases between the germline ends. Germline V gene sequence: CDR1 LNHDA, CDR2 SQIVND (reference sequence). In nucleotides, the CDR3 is TGTGCCAGTAGTATTACGGTTCGCTTCTCCAATTCACCCCTCCACTTT. Residues: CASSITVRFSNSPLHF.

This chain uses TRBV21-1 with TRBJ1-1; the table's D call of TRBD1 was not tested on the DNA. TRBV21-1 is annotated as a pseudogene. The CDR3 is made up of 16 amino acids. CDR3 coding DNA: TGTGCCAGCACCAGGTGGACAGCAACAATGAACACTGAAGCTTTCTTT. Residues: CASTRWTATMNTEAFF.

The chain is built from TRBV14 and TRBJ2-1; 7 nucleotides match TRBD2. Germline values: CDR1 SGHDN, CDR2 FVKESK. The CDR3 is made up of 17 amino acids. V gave up 3 bases and J gave up 5 bases; unmatched junction bases: 13. CDR3 in amino acids: CASSHHHAGVDDNEQFF. The CDR3 DNA is TGTGCCAGCAGCCACCATCACGCGGGAGTCGACGACAATGAGCAGTTCTTC.

The chain is built from TRBV6-5 and TRBJ1-2; 8 nucleotides line up with TRBD1. This CDR3 has 15 amino acids. Germline values: CDR1 MNHEY, CDR2 SVGAGI. V was clipped by 6 bases and J by 1 base; unmatched bases: 7. This CDR3 is CASSKTGVVNYGYTF. The CDR3, as DNA: TGTGCCAGCAGCAAGACAGGGGTCGTTAACTATGGCTACACCTTC.

The gene calls are TRBV19 and TRBJ2-7; 13 positions agree with TRBD2. There are 14 residues in the CDR3. CDR1 is LNHDA and CDR2 is SQIVND in the germline V gene (reference sequence). V gave up 3 bases and J gave up 5 bases; unmatched junction bases: 1. The DNA of the CDR3 is TGTGCCAGTAGTATTGGGACTAGCGGGAACGAGCAGTACTTC. Translating it yields CASSIGTSGNEQYF.

The rearrangement joins TRBV13 to TRBJ1-2, with D maybe TRBD1 (5 bases). Trimming took 1 base from V and 3 from J, leaving 6 bases between them. The CDR3 is 13 residues long. The germline V gene has CDR1 PRHDT and CDR2 FYEKMQ (reference sequence). The CDR3 region has the DNA TGTGCCAGCAGCTTAGAAGGGGACTATGGCTACACCTTC. Amino acid sequence: CASSLEGDYGYTF.

Comments on this clone: At one boundary the junction diverges from the germline segment, which might be a read error. The rearrangement uses TRBV25-1 and TRBJ2-7; 10 nucleotides agree with TRBD1. The germline V gene encodes CDR1 MGHDK and CDR2 SYGVNS. The CDR3 has 12 residues. DNA of the CDR3: TGTGCCAGCAGCCCATGTTGGGACAGGGGTCCCTTC. Amino acid sequence: CASSPCWDRGPF.

The chain employs TRBV21-1 and TRBJ1-2; TRBD1 reflects the table's D call only, with no check against the DNA. TRBV21-1 is a known pseudogene. This CDR3 contains 15 residues. CDR3: CASSSRGGISDGYTF. The CDR3 DNA follows: TGTGCCAGCAGCTCCCGAGGGGGCATCTCAGATGGCTACACCTTC.

The chain employs TRBV6-1 and TRBJ1-2; no clear D. Per the germline V gene, CDR1 is MNHNS and CDR2 is SASEGT. Trimming removed 3 bases at V and 0 bases at J, with 11 bases between. The CDR3 has 15 amino acids. CDR3 DNA: TGTGCCAGCAGTGAGGGCAGGCAAACTAACTATGGCTACACCTTC. It encodes CASSEGRQTNYGYTF.